This paragraph reports one T cell receptor (beta chain). Its antigen is not yet known. No base quality information exists; no much larger clone differs at one position. From the cysteine up to the phenylalanine, the CDR3 has a length of 17 residues. Only CDR3 DNA is held: 51 bases, read in frame from base 1. Via the germline V gene, CDR1 is MDHEN and CDR2 SYDVKM. V loses 0 bases at its end and J loses 7 bases; junction bases beyond the gene matches: 12. The data were obtained in a study of graft-versus-host responses after intestinal transplantation (dated by TCRdb to the early 2020s). The study in broad terms: The transplants that recipients got were multivisceral, liver-intestinal, or isolated intestinal. To identify alloreactive clones, pre-transplant mixed lymphocyte reaction products were sequenced and then compared with unstimulated pre-transplant donor and recipient T cells. Bulk TCR-beta CDR3 sequencing was used to track graft-versus-host and host-versus-graft alloreactive T cell clones in the graft, circulation and bone marrow after intestinal transplantation. Instead of going to the commercial service, samples from a few later patients were sequenced in-house on an Illumina MiSeq and processed with MiXCR. Of the 20 to 25 intestinal transplant recipients enrolled in the cohort, one of whom was a retransplant, 3 patients without pretransplant specimens were excluded. Anti-thymocyte globulin induction was given to all recipients, followed by maintenance tacrolimus and steroids for approximately 3 years. Donor T cell macrochimerism was defined as a peak of at least 4% donor T cells among recipient peripheral blood mononuclear cells. On the study overall, not on this receptor specifically: Peak levels of circulating GvH clones were associated with declines in HvG clones early after transplant. GvH clones were detected in recipient bone marrow, and some appeared earlier in ileal mucosa or blood, consistent with an intestinal mucosal origin. Conclusions were limited by the relatively low number and heterogeneity of intestinal transplant patients. Patients with donor T cell macrochimerism had high GvH to HvG T cell clonal ratios in their allografts.

The time point label of this sample denotes: cells obtained before transplantation from donor or recipient. CD3+CD4+ and CD3+CD8+ populations were FACS-sorted from unstimulated pre-transplant donor and recipient cells taken from spleen or lymph nodes. Libraries were prepared through the immunoSEQ multiplex PCR assay. For most patients, genomic DNA was isolated using the Qiagen DNeasy Blood and Tissue Kit and was shipped frozen to Adaptive Biotechnologies for TCR sequencing. High-throughput TCR-beta CDR3 sequencing of genomic DNA from most patients was performed by Adaptive Biotechnologies. The original pipeline was this. TCR sequencing data were retrieved from Adaptive's ImmunoSEQ software for 18 patients, whereas a few other patients were processed with MiXCR and VDJtools. CD4 versus CD8 sorting errors were corrected by removing sequences found in both subsets at a frequency ratio below 5:1. CDR3 nucleotide sequences shared by donor and recipient were removed because the origin of these sequences could not be assigned. At least 2-fold expansion over unstimulated cells and a minimum CFSE-low frequency of 0.002% (template counts) or 0.001% (read counts) were required for clones to be classified as alloreactive. Clones were considered mappable if detected in sequenced pre-transplant spleen, lymph node, or MLR CFSE-low populations of the donor or recipient. Cumulative frequency of alloreactive clones was calculated as a percentage of all sequences weighted by copy number. This immuneACCESS table, as held by TCRdb, lists in-frame sequences with V and J called but not all clones. Of the missing ones, under half trace to an unresolved V gene in checked studies; the others have no known cause. V and J calls and clone size come straight from that table; D and trimming were deduced from the DNA. A total of 100,000 to 140,000 clones appear in this sample, roughly 87% of them only once. The ten top clones hold less than 0.85% of the sample.

This TCR was recovered from a human donor who was the organ donor for an intestinal transplant. Source: unstimulated CD4+ T cells sorted from spleen or lymph node cells, taken before transplant. The chain is made from TRBV28 and TRBJ2-1; TRBD2 lines up with 7 middle nucleotides. The DNA sequence reads TGTGCCAGCAGTTTATGGGGAGTGGGCGGGAGCGGGAATGAGCAGTTCTTC. The translation is CASSLWGVGGSGNEQFF.